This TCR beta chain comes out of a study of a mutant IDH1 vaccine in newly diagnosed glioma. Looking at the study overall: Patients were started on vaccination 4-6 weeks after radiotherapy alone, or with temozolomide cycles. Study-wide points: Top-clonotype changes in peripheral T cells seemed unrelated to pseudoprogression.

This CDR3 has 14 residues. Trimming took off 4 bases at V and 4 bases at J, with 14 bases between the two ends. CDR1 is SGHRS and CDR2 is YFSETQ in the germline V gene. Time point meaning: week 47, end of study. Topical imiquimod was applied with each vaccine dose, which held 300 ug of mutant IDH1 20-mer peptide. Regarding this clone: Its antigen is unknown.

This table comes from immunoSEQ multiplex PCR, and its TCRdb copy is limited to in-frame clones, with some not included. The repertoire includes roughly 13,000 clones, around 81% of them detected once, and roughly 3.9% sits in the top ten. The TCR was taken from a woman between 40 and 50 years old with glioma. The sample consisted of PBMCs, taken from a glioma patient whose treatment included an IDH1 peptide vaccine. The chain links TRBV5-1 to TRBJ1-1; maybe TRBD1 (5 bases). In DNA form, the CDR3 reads TGCGCCAGCAGCACCTGGGGCCTCAGCACTGAAGCTTTCTTT. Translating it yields CASSTWGLSTEAFF.